Sequencing of this T cell receptor (beta chain) was carried out in a study of blood T cell repertoires in COVID-19. With 10 bases clipped from V and 1 base from J, the junction kept 7 bases outside the gene matches. This CDR3 has 14 amino acids. Germline values: CDR1 LNHDA, CDR2 SQIVND (reference sequence). Assay used: immunoSEQ multiplex PCR; TCRdb lists only in-frame clones, some missing. The sample records about 150,000 clones, around 86% being singletons. The genes are TRBV19 and TRBJ1-5; 7 nucleotides match TRBD1. The clonotype originates from a woman aged 55-70 years with active or convalescent COVID-19. The sequenced sample was peripheral blood. CDR3 sequence (DNA): TGTGCCACCCAAGGGGGCAGGAGCAATCAGCCCCAGCATTTT. It translates to CATQGGRSNQPQHF. The full variable domain, in which reference TRBV19 and TRBJ1-5 provide the parts outside the CDR3, is DGGITQSPKYLFRKEGQNVTLSCEQNLNHDAMYWYRQDPGQGLRLIYYSQIVNDFQKGDIAEGYSVSREKKESFPLTVTSAQKNPTAFYLCATQGGRSNQPQHFGDGTRLSIL.